The rows below give T cell receptor beta chains drawn from one sample of a study of blood T cells in healthy people across ages. From the 5' RACE reads, TCRdb called clonotypes with MiXCR, one entry per CDR3 protein. This repertoire shows 750,000 to 950,000 distinct CDR3 sequences, roughly 25% found once; its top ten account for around 3%. This sample also appeared in a second study, on T cells of mothers and their children.

Sequencing was carried out using blood. Receptors were obtained from a boy younger than 18 in good health. Each CDR3 is given with its conserved first and last residue. The D gene is left open where the match is weak. Clone sizes are given selectively: once, few, many, or a class where the clone is expanded.

CDR3 length,D gene,V gene,J gene,clone size,CDR3 protein,CDR3 DNA
16,NA,TRBV9,TRBJ2-2,few,CASSVEARGGTGELFF,TGTGCCAGCAGCGTGGAAGCGAGGGGGGGAACCGGGGAGCTGTTTTTT
16,NA,TRBV9,TRBJ2-6,NA,CASSVVWHSGANVLTF,TGTGCCAGCAGCGTAGTTTGGCACTCTGGGGCCAACGTCCTGACTTTC
14,NA,TRBV7-2,TRBJ1-1,few,CASSGPPANTEAFF,TGTGCCAGCAGCGGGCCCCCGGCAAACACTGAAGCTTTCTTT
14,NA,TRBV7-2,TRBJ2-3,NA,CASSLSGVPDTQYF,TGTGCCAGCAGCTTAAGCGGAGTTCCAGATACGCAGTATTTT
16,NA,TRBV6-5,TRBJ2-5,NA,CASSYHQGGPGETQYF,TGTGCCAGCAGTTACCACCAAGGGGGGCCGGGGGAGACCCAGTACTTC
16,NA,TRBV20-1,TRBJ2-1,NA,CSARTGSPRSYNEQFF,TGCAGTGCTAGAACCGGGTCACCAAGGTCCTACAATGAGCAGTTCTTC
13,NA,TRBV7-9,TRBJ2-5,few,CASSWGPQETQYF,TGTGCCAGCAGCTGGGGACCTCAAGAGACCCAGTACTTC
15,TRBD1,TRBV5-1,TRBJ1-4,few,CASSVAWTGGEKLFF,TGCGCCAGCAGCGTCGCTTGGACAGGGGGGGAAAAACTGTTTTTT
15,NA,TRBV5-1,TRBJ2-1,many,CASSVGGDSYNEQFF,TGCGCCAGCAGCGTTGGGGGGGACAGTTACAATGAGCAGTTCTTC
16,TRBD1,TRBV2,TRBJ2-1,NA,CASSPDRADFYNEQFF,TGTGCCAGCAGTCCGGACAGGGCCGATTTCTACAATGAGCAGTTCTTC
16,NA,TRBV7-6,TRBJ1-4,once,CASSPRLQGRGEKLFF,TGTGCCAGCAGCCCGCGCCTCCAGGGGAGAGGGGAAAAACTGTTTTTT
15,NA,TRBV9,TRBJ1-2,NA,CASSPSGVSNYGYTF,TGTGCCAGCAGCCCGAGTGGGGTTTCAAACTATGGCTACACCTTC
17,TRBD2,TRBV9,TRBJ2-5,few,CASSARGQRGRRETQYF,TGTGCCAGCAGCGCCCGCGGTCAGCGGGGTAGGCGAGAGACCCAGTACTTC
13,NA,TRBV5-1,TRBJ1-2,many,CASSSQTGAGYTF,TGCGCCAGCAGCTCACAAACAGGAGCCGGCTACACCTTC
13,NA,TRBV3-1,TRBJ2-5,NA,CASSQSQKETQYF,TGTGCCAGCAGCCAAAGTCAGAAAGAGACCCAGTACTTC
14,TRBD1,TRBV28,TRBJ1-2,NA,CASRVFRGARGYTF,TGTGCCAGCAGAGTCTTCAGGGGGGCTCGGGGCTACACCTTC
18,TRBD2,TRBV27,TRBJ2-7,few,CASSFPMGLAELLYEQYF,TGTGCCAGCAGTTTCCCAATGGGACTAGCTGAACTGTTATACGAGCAGTACTTC
15,TRBD2,TRBV6-6,TRBJ2-3,few,CASSVGLAGRDTQYF,TGTGCCAGCAGTGTGGGACTAGCGGGGAGGGATACGCAGTATTTT
15,NA,TRBV5-1,TRBJ1-4,NA,CASSSGQTTNEKLFF,TGTGCCAGCAGCTCGGGACAAACAACTAATGAAAAACTGTTTTTT
12,NA,TRBV20-1,TRBJ1-2,NA,CSALQDNYGYTF,TGCAGTGCTCTACAGGATAACTATGGCTACACCTTC
15,TRBD2,TRBV3-1,TRBJ2-7,few,CASSLTSGGPYEQYF,TGTGCCAGCAGCCTCACTAGCGGGGGTCCCTACGAGCAGTACTTC
16,TRBD1,TRBV5-1,TRBJ2-3,NA,CASSSYTGGNTDTQYF,TGCGCCAGCAGCTCTTATACAGGGGGGAACACAGATACGCAGTATTTT
15,NA,TRBV18,TRBJ2-5,NA,CASSPPGSLRETQYF,TGTGCCAGCTCACCACCGGGGTCCCTCCGGGAGACCCAGTACTTC
16,NA,TRBV20-1,TRBJ2-1,NA,CSASPFGAGIYNEQFF,TGCAGTGCTAGCCCTTTTGGAGCGGGCATATACAATGAGCAGTTCTTC
12,NA,TRBV12-3/TRBV12-4,TRBJ1-2,NA,CASSSFAHGYTF,TGTGCCAGCAGCTCATTTGCACACGGCTACACCTTC
13,NA,TRBV5-6,TRBJ2-3,NA,CASSLPHTDTQYF,TGTGCCAGCAGCTTGCCCCACACAGATACGCAGTATTTT